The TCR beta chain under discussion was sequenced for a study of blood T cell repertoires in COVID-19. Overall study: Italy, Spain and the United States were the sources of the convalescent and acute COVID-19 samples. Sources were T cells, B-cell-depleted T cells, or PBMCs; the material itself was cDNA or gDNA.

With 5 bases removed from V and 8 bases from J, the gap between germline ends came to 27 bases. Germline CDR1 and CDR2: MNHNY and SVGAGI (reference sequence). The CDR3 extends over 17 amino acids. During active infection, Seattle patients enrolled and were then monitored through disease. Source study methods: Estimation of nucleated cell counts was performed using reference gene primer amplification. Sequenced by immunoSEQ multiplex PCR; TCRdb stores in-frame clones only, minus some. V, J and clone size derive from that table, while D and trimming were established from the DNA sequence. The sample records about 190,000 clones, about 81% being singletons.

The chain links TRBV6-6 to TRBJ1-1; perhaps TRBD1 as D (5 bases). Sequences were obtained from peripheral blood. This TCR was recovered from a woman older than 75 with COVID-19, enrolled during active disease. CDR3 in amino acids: CASSPSPHVGTRGEAFF. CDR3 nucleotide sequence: TGTGCCAGCAGTCCGAGCCCTCATGTAGGGACTCGGGGGGAAGCTTTCTTT.